Listed here are 25 T cell receptor beta chains from one sample, sequenced in a study of Ad26.COV2.S vaccination and SARS-CoV-2 variants. Produced via immunoSEQ multiplex PCR; TCRdb's table is partial and in-frame only. The sample records 350,000 to 400,000 clones, 70% to 90% being singletons. The sample's treatment: roughly 18 received Ad26.COV2.S at low or high dose, single or two shots; roughly five received placebo; per-sample allocation not given. Sampling was done on day 63 after the first vaccine or placebo injection. The sample was peripheral blood, taken in a trial of Ad26.COV2.S vaccine versus placebo. The receptors derive from a person between 18 and 65 years old who received the Ad26.COV2.S COVID-19 vaccine or a placebo.

The J gene is TRBJ1-4, the V gene TRBV2, with D maybe TRBD1 (5 bases). Deletions cut 4 bases from V and 8 bases from J, with 11 bases between. The CDR3 totals 13 residues. CDR1 and CDR2 (germline): SNHLY, FYNNEI. CDR3 in DNA: TGTGCCAGCAGTGCAGGGTTCCGCGAAAAACTGTTTTTT. Translating gives CASSAGFREKLFF.

The V and J genes are TRBV29-1 and TRBJ2-3; no clear D. The length of the CDR3 is 10 residues. The V end was cut by 6 bases, the J end by 4 bases, with 5 bases between. The germline V gene has CDR1 SQVTM and CDR2 ANQGSEA. The chain's CDR3 is CSVWADTQYF. In nucleotides, the CDR3 is TGCAGCGTCTGGGCAGATACGCAGTATTTT.

A word on this clone: Additional DNA sequences in this sample encode the identical CDR3. The chain recombines TRBV19 with TRBJ2-1, with D perhaps matching TRBD2 (5 bases). V was trimmed by 4 bases and J by 8 bases, leaving 15 bases between them. CDR3 length equals 14 residues. CDR1 is LNHDA, CDR2 SQIVND, per germline (reference sequence). Here the CDR3 reads CASSTRTGGYEQFF. CDR3 nucleotides: TGTGCCAGTAGTACCCGGACTGGAGGATATGAGCAGTTCTTC.

The chain uses TRBV19 and TRBJ1-6; a weak D match, TRBD1 (5 bases). The V gene lost 5 bases and the J gene lost 7 bases, with 9 bases spanning the gap. Germline V gene sequence: CDR1 LNHDA, CDR2 SQIVND (reference sequence). This CDR3 comprises 13 residues. CDR3 protein: CASSPNRNSPLHF. CDR3 DNA: TGTGCCAGTAGTCCGAACAGGAATTCACCCCTCCACTTT. Together with reference TRBV19 and TRBJ1-6, the CDR3 gives the full variable domain: DGGITQSPKYLFRKEGQNVTLSCEQNLNHDAMYWYRQDPGQGLRLIYYSQIVNDFQKGDIAEGYSVSREKKESFPLTVTSAQKNPTAFYLCASSPNRNSPLHFGNGTRLTVT.

The chain recombines TRBV6-4 with TRBJ1-2; D unresolved. Germline CDR1 is MRHNA and CDR2 is SNTAGT. Trimming shortened V by 7 bases and J by 4 bases, and 10 bases separated the two germline ends. The CDR3 spans 12 residues. In DNA, the CDR3 is TGTGCCAGCATTGGAGGGATCTATGGCTACACCTTC. This gives the protein CASIGGIYGYTF.

This rearrangement joins TRBV5-6 to TRBJ2-1, with 7 nucleotides matching TRBD2. Germline V gene lookup returns CDR1 SGHDT and CDR2 YYEEEE. Unmatched junction bases numbered 5, after V lost 4 bases and J lost 1 base. CDR3 length: 15 amino acids. CDR3 sequence (DNA): TGTGCCAGCAGCAGAACACTAGCGTCCTACAATGAGCAGTTCTTC. Its protein product is CASSRTLASYNEQFF.

The chain employs TRBV3-1 (or the pseudogene TRBV3-2) and TRBJ2-1, with 10 nucleotides matching TRBD1. Germline trimming cut 2 bases from V and 3 bases from J; bases unmatched to any gene: 1. The CDR3 contains 15 residues. Looked up from germline, CDR1 is LGHDT and CDR2 is YNNKEL (reference sequence). The CDR3 protein is CASSQRDRGYNEQFF. Written as DNA, the CDR3 is TGTGCCAGCAGCCAAAGGGACAGGGGCTACAATGAGCAGTTCTTC.

The gene calls are TRBV7-2 and TRBJ2-1; a weak D match, TRBD2 (6 bases). CDR1 SGHTA and CDR2 FQGNSA come from the germline V gene. Trimming cost V 5 bases and J 9 bases, with 20 bases left between them. The CDR3 runs 15 residues. This CDR3 reads CASSAGPERVGEQFF. CDR3 in DNA: TGTGCCAGCAGCGCGGGACCAGAGAGGGTTGGTGAGCAGTTCTTC.

V and J are TRBV4-1 and TRBJ2-1; the D gene is possibly TRBD1 (5 bases). Germline lookup yields CDR1 MGHRA and CDR2 YSYEKL. The germline V and J ends were trimmed by 1 base and 1 base, with 11 bases remaining between them. The CDR3 has 16 residues. The CDR3 sequence is CASSQAPGSSYNEQFF. The CDR3 region has the DNA TGCGCCAGCAGCCAAGCACCAGGGTCGTCCTACAATGAGCAGTTCTTC.

The chain uses TRBV6-5 and TRBJ2-1, with TRBD1 matching over 10 bases. Unmatched junction bases numbered 10, after V lost 10 bases and J lost 10 bases. Germline V gene data show CDR1 as MNHEY and CDR2 as SVGAGI. The CDR3 is made up of 13 amino acids. CDR3 loop: CAIPGQGFGEQFF. CDR3 bases: TGTGCCATCCCGGGACAGGGGTTCGGCGAGCAGTTCTTC.

This chain connects TRBV4-1 to TRBJ2-5; 10 positions agree with TRBD2. CDR3 size: 15 residues. J gave up 5 bases and V 3 bases, and 6 bases lay outside the gene matches. Germline CDR1 reads MGHRA; CDR2 reads YSYEKL. This chain's CDR3 is CASSQLGLARETQYF. As DNA, the CDR3 is TGCGCCAGCAGCCAGCTGGGACTAGCGCGCGAGACCCAGTACTTC.

This clone was picked up one time. The chain couples TRBV29-1 to TRBJ2-1; 12 nucleotides line up with TRBD1. The CDR3 has 14 amino acids. J gave up 8 bases and V 7 bases, and 9 bases lay outside the gene matches. Germline-derived CDR1 and CDR2 are SQVTM and ANQGSEA. CDR3 coding DNA: TGCAGCGGCCTTCCGGGACAGGGGGCTTATGAGCAGTTCTTC. It codes for CSGLPGQGAYEQFF.

The chain combines TRBV6-6 with TRBJ2-5; 8 bases line up with TRBD1. Germline-derived CDR1 and CDR2 are MNHNY and SVGAGI (reference sequence). This CDR3 is 15 amino acids long. Unmatched junction bases numbered 7, after V lost 5 bases and J lost 2 bases. The CDR3 region has the DNA TGTGCCAGCAGTCCAGGGGGCGCTGAGCAAGAGACCCAGTACTTC. Protein sequence: CASSPGGAEQETQYF.

The chain uses TRBV27 and TRBJ2-2, with 7 bases lining up with TRBD2. Germline CDR1 is MNHEY and CDR2 is SMNVEV (reference sequence). The CDR3 totals 16 residues. V shed 1 base, J shed 0 bases, and the junction held 2 bases outside the gene matches. The CDR3 spells CASSLWGGANTGELFF. CDR3 DNA: TGTGCCAGCAGTTTATGGGGGGGAGCGAACACCGGGGAGCTGTTTTTT.

V and J are TRBV21-1 and TRBJ1-2; TRBD1 reflects the table's D call only, with no check against the DNA. TRBV21-1 corresponds to a pseudogene. The CDR3 sequence is 15 residues long. The CDR3 coding sequence is TGTGCCAGCAGCCCCCCCGACAGGGCTACTGGGGGCTACACCTTC. Translation gives CASSPPDRATGGYTF.

This rearrangement joins TRBV11-2 to TRBJ1-2; the match to TRBD1 covers 10 bases. The CDR3 spans 17 residues. V trimming: 7 bases; J trimming: 3 bases; junction bases outside the gene matches: 14. Germline loops: CDR1 SGHAT, CDR2 FQNNGV. The CDR3 region has the DNA TGTGCCAGCAACCCTCCCGGGACAGGGGTGGGCCACTATGGCTACACCTTC. Protein product: CASNPPGTGVGHYGYTF.

This chain links TRBV3-1 (or the pseudogene TRBV3-2) with TRBJ2-5; TRBD2 might be the D (5 bases). The CDR3 contains 14 residues. Trimming removed 2 bases at V and 3 bases at J, with 10 bases between. Germline lookup yields CDR1 LGHDT and CDR2 YNNKEL (reference sequence). The CDR3 DNA reads as TGTGCCAGCAGCCAACGGACTGTTGAAGAGACCCAGTACTTC. It yields the protein CASSQRTVEETQYF.

J is TRBJ1-1 and V is TRBV7-9, with D possibly matching TRBD1 (5 bases). V was trimmed by 4 bases and J by 0 bases, leaving 12 bases between them. The CDR3 spans 15 residues. CDR1 and CDR2 (germline): SEHNR, FQNEAQ (reference sequence). The DNA for the CDR3 is TGTGCCAGCAGCTCTCCGGGGCCAGTGAACACTGAAGCTTTCTTT. Translating gives CASSSPGPVNTEAFF.

The rearrangement joins TRBV19 to TRBJ2-5, with 7 bases fitting TRBD2. CDR3 length: 15 residues. The J segment lost 1 base and the V segment lost 3 bases, leaving 5 bases of the junction unmatched. Germline V gene lookup returns CDR1 LNHDA and CDR2 SQIVND (reference sequence). For the CDR3, the DNA is TGTGCCAGTAGTATGGCCCGGGGGGTCCAAGAGACCCAGTACTTC. This sequence encodes CASSMARGVQETQYF.

The chain is built from TRBV5-6 and TRBJ2-7, with D tentatively TRBD1 or TRBD2 (5 bases each). Trimming stripped 2 bases from V and 4 bases from J, with 19 bases between. Germline lookup yields CDR1 SGHDT and CDR2 YYEEEE. The CDR3 is made up of 16 amino acids. Written as DNA, the CDR3 is TGTGCCAGCAGCTTCCGGGACCCAGTACCTTCTTACGAGCAGTACTTC. Its translation is CASSFRDPVPSYEQYF. Variable domain in full (rest from reference TRBV5-6 and TRBJ2-7): DAGVTQSPTHLIKTRGQQVTLRCSPKSGHDTVSWYQQALGQGPQFIFQYYEEEERQRGNFPDRFSGHQFPNYSSELNVNALLLGDSALYLCASSFRDPVPSYEQYFGPGTRLTVT.

This clone was observed a single time. The chain has TRBV7-9 and TRBJ1-3; tentative D call: TRBD1 (6 bases). Germline V gene sequence: CDR1 SEHNR, CDR2 FQNEAQ (reference sequence). Trimming shortened V by 5 bases and J by 8 bases, and 22 bases separated the two germline ends. This CDR3 has 16 amino acids. The CDR3: CASSRGAVGAGDTIYF. The CDR3 DNA is TGTGCCAGCAGCCGGGGGGCCGTCGGGGCGGGAGACACCATATATTTT.

This CDR3 reads CASSWTGEGVSPLHF. Here the CDR3 DNA reads TGCGCCAGCAGCTGGACAGGGGAGGGAGTTTCACCCCTCCACTTT. This chain joins TRBV5-1 and TRBJ1-6, with 9 nucleotides matching TRBD1. With 3 bases clipped from V and 9 bases from J, the junction kept 7 bases outside the gene matches. CDR1 is SGHRS and CDR2 is YFSETQ in the germline V gene. The CDR3 has 15 residues.

This clone was counted a single time. The genes are TRBV9 and TRBJ1-3; 8 bases fit TRBD1. The CDR3 contains 18 residues. Germline CDR1 SGDLS, CDR2 YYNGEE. Trimming at V came to 3 bases and at J to 7 bases, leaving 18 bases not matched to a gene. The CDR3: CASSASGQAGQGRNTIYF. CDR3 nucleotide sequence: TGTGCCAGCAGCGCCTCAGGGCAAGCCGGACAGGGCCGTAACACCATATATTTT.

The V call is TRBV5-1, the J call TRBJ2-3, with D tentatively TRBD1 or TRBD2 (6 bases each). The CDR3 is 15 amino acids. The ends were cut back, 0 bases at V and 2 bases at J, with 10 bases in the middle. Germline V lookup: CDR1 SGHRS, CDR2 YFSETQ. Here the CDR3 reads CASSLVSGATDTQYF. Here the CDR3 DNA reads TGCGCCAGCAGCTTGGTATCGGGGGCCACAGATACGCAGTATTTT.

CDR3: CAISESYTDTQYF. In nucleotides, the CDR3 is TGTGCCATCAGTGAGTCTTACACAGATACGCAGTATTTT. The chain joins TRBV10-3 to TRBJ2-3; D not certain. V lost 0 bases and J 2 bases, leaving 3 bases between the germline ends. This CDR3 comprises 13 residues. Germline loops: CDR1 ENHRY, CDR2 SYGVKD.